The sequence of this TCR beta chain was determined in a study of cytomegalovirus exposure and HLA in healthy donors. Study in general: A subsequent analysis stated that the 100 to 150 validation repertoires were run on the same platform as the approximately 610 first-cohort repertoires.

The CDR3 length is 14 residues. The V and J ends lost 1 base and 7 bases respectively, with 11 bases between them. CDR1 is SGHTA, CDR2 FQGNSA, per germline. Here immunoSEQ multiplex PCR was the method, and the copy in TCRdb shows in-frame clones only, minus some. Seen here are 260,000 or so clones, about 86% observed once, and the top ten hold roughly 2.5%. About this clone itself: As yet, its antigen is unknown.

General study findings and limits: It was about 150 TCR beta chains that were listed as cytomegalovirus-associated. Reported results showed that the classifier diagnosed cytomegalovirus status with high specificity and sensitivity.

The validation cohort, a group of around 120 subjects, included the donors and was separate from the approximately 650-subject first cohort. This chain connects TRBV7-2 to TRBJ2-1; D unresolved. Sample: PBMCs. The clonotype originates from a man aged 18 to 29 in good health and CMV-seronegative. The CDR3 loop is CASSLVVVRNEQFF. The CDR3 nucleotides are TGTGCCAGCAGCTTAGTGGTAGTTCGTAATGAGCAGTTCTTC.